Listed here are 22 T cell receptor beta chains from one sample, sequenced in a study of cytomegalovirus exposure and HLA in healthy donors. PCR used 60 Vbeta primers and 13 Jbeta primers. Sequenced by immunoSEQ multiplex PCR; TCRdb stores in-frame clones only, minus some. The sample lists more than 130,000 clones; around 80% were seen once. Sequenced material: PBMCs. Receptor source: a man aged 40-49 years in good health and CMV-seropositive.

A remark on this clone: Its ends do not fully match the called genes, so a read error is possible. CDR3 amino acids: CASSVSLPGLADNKEQFF. In nucleotides, the CDR3 is TGTGCCAGCAGCGTATCACTCCCGGGACTAGCGGACAACAAAGAGCAGTTCTTC. V gene TRBV9 combines with J gene TRBJ2-1; 11 positions agree with TRBD2. Germline V lookup: CDR1 SGDLS, CDR2 YYNGEE. The CDR3 runs to 18 residues.

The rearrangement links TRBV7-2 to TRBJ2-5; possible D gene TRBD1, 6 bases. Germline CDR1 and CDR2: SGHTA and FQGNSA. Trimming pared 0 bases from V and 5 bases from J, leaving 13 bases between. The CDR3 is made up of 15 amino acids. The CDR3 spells CASSLASGTFETQYF. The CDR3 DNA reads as TGTGCCAGCAGCTTAGCCTCGGGGACATTTGAGACCCAGTACTTC.

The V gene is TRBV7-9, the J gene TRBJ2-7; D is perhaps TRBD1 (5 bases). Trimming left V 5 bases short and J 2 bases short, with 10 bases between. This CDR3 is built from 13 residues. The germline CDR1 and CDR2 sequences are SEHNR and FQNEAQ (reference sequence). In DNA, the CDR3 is TGTGCCAGCAGCCCCCAGGGTCCCTACGAGCAGTACTTC. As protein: CASSPQGPYEQYF.

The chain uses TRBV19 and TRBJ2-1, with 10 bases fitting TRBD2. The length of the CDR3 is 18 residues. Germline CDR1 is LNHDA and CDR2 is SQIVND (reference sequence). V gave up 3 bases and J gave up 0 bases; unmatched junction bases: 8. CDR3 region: CASSIYPRLAGSYNEQFF. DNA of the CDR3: TGTGCCAGTAGTATTTACCCCCGACTAGCGGGCTCCTACAATGAGCAGTTCTTC.

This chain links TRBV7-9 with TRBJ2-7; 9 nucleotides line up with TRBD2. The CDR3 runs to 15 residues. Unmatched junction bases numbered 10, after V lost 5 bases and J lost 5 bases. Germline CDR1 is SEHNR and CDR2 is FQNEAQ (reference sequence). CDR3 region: CASSRDSGSLNEQYF. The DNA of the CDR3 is TGTGCCAGCAGCCGAGATAGCGGGAGTCTCAACGAGCAGTACTTC.

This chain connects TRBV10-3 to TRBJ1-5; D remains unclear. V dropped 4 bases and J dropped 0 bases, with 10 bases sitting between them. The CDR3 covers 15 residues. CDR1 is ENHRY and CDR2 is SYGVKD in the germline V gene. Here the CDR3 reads CAISGGADSNQPQHF. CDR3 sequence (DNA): TGTGCCATCAGTGGTGGAGCGGATAGCAATCAGCCCCAGCATTTT.

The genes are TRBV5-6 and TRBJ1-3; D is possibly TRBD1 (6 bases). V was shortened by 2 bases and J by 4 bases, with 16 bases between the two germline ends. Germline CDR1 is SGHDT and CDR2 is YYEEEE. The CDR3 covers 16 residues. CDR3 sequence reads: CASSFPRAGVGNTIYF. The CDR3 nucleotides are TGTGCCAGCAGCTTCCCCAGGGCAGGGGTAGGAAACACCATATATTTT.

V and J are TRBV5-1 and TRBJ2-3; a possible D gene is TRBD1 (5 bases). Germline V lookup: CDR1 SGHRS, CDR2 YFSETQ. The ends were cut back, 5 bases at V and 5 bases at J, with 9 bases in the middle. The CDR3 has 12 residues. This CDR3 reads CASRGLEDTQYF. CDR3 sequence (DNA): TGCGCCAGCAGGGGGCTTGAAGATACGCAGTATTTT.

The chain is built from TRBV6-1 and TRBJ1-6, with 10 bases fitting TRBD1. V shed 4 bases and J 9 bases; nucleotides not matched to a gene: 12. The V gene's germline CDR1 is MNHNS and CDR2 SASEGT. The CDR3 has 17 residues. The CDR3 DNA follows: TGTGCCAGCAGTGTGGGGGGACAGGGGCGTTTGCGTTCACCCCTCCACTTT. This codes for CASSVGGQGRLRSPLHF.

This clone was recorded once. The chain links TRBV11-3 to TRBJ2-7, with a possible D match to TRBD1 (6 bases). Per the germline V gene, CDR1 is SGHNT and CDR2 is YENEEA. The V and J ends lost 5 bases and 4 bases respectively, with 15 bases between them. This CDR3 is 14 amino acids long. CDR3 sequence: CASSPRTEIYEQYF. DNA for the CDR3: TGTGCCAGCAGCCCCAGGACAGAGATTTACGAGCAGTACTTC.

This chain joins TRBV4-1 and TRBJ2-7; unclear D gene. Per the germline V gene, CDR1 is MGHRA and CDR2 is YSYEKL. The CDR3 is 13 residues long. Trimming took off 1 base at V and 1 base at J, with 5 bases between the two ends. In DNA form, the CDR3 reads TGCGCCAGCAGCCAAGCCCAGTCCTACGAGCAGTACTTC. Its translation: CASSQAQSYEQYF.

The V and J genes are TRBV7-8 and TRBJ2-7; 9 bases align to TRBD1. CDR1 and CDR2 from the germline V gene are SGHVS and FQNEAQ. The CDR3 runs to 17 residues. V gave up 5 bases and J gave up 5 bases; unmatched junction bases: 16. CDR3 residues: CASSPLLPGQGRHEQYF. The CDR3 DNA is TGTGCCAGCAGCCCCCTCCTCCCGGGACAGGGTCGGCACGAGCAGTACTTC.

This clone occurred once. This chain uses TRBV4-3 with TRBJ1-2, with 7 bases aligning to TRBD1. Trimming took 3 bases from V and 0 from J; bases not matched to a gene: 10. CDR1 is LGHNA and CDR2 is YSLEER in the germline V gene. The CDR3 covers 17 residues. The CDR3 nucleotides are TGCGCCAGCAGCCACTTCAGGACAGGCCTAGCTAACTATGGCTACACCTTC. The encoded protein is CASSHFRTGLANYGYTF.

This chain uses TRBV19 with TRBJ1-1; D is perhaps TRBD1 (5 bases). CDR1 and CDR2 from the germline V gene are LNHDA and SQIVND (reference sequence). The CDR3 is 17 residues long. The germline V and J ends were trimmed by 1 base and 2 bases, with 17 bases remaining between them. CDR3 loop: CASSIGAVKGHNTEAFF. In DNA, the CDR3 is TGTGCCAGTAGTATAGGGGCAGTGAAAGGACACAACACTGAAGCTTTCTTT.

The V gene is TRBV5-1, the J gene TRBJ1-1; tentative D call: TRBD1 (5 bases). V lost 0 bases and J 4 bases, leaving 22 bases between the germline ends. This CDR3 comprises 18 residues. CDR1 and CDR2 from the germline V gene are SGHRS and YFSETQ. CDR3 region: CASSLEISDKGIGTEAFF. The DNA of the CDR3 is TGCGCCAGCAGCTTGGAGATCTCGGACAAGGGGATCGGCACTGAAGCTTTCTTT.

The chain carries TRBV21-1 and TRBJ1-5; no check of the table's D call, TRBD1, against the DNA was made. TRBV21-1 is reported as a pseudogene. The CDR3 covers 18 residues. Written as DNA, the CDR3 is TGTGCCAGCAGCAAACGGGCAGGGACACGAAAATGTAATCAGCCCCAGCATTTT. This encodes CASSKRAGTRKCNQPQHF.

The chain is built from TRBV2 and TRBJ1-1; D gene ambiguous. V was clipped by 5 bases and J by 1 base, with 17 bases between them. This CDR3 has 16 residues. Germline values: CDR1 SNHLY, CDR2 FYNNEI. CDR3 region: CASSQSPGQGNTEAFF. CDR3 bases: TGTGCCAGCAGTCAATCCCCAGGTCAAGGGAACACTGAAGCTTTCTTT.

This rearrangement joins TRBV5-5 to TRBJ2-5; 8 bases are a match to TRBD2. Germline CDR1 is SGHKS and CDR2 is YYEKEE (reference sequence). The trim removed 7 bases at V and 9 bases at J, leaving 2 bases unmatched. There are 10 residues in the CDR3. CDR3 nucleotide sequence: TGTGCCAGCCGGGGGGGGGCCCAGTACTTC. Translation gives CASRGGAQYF.

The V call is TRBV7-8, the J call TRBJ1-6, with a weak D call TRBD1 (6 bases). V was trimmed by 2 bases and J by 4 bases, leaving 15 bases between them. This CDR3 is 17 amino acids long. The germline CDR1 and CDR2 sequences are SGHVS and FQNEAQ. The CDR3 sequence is CASSLFTGTNYNSPLHF. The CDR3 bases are TGTGCCAGCAGCTTATTTACCGGGACAAATTATAATTCACCCCTCCACTTT. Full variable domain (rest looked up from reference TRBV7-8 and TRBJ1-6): GAGVSQSPRYKVAKRGQDVALRCDPISGHVSLFWYQQALGQGPEFLTYFQNEAQLDKSGLPSDRFFAERPEGSVSTLKIQRTQQEDSAVYLCASSLFTGTNYNSPLHFGNGTRLTVT.

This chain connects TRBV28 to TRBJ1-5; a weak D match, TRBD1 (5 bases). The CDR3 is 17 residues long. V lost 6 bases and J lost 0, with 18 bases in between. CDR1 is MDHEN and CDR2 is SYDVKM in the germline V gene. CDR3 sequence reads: CASSPPGGVGSNQPQHF. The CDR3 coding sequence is TGTGCCAGCAGCCCCCCCGGAGGGGTGGGTAGCAATCAGCCCCAGCATTTT.

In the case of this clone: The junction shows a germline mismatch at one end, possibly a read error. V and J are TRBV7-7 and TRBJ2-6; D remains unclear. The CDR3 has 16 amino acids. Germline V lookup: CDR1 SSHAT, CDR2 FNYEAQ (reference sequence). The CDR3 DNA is TGTGCTAGCAGCTTAACTCGTCCTCCTGGGGCCAACGTCCTGACTTTC. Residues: CASSLTRPPGANVLTF.

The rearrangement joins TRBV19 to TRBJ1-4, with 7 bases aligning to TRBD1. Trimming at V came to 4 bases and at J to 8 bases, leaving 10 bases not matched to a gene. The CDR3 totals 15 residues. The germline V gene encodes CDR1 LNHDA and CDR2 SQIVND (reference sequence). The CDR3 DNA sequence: TGTGCCAGTAGTAGGAGACAGGGCTTTGGGGAAAAACTGTTTTTT. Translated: CASSRRQGFGEKLFF. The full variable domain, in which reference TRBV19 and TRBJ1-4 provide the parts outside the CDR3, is DGGITQSPKYLFRKEGQNVTLSCEQNLNHDAMYWYRQDPGQGLRLIYYSQIVNDFQKGDIAEGYSVSREKKESFPLTVTSAQKNPTAFYLCASSRRQGFGEKLFFGSGTQLSVL.